The entry below gives a single TCR beta chain sequence along with its context. Its antigen remains unidentified. All of the donors resided in Nashville, Tennessee, and each was a Caucasian adult. Germline CDR1 reads ENHRY; CDR2 reads SYGVKD. V was cut by 0 bases and J by 6 bases, with 18 bases left in between. There are 17 residues in the CDR3. The data derive from a study of shared clonotypes between healthy human individuals. General study points: Roughly 5% of naive CD4 clonotypes were shared across four donors. Sorted-subset samples were not fully sequenced, rarefaction indicated.

The table came from immunoSEQ multiplex PCR; TCRdb's copy has only in-frame clones and leaves some out. The sample shows millions of clones, 95% of them seen only once. This rearrangement joins TRBV10-3 to TRBJ1-5, with TRBD1 as a possible D gene (5 bases). Source material: naive CD4+ T cells sorted from blood. Noted subset: CD45RA+ positively selected. The source of this sequence is a man younger than 30 in good health. This chain's CDR3 is CAISESSGPRESQPQHF. CDR3 nucleotide sequence: TGTGCCATCAGTGAGTCGAGTGGACCCAGGGAAAGTCAGCCCCAGCATTTT.